The rows below give T cell receptor beta chains drawn from one sample of a study of blood T cell repertoires in COVID-19. TCRdb keeps only in-frame clones here, not all; method: immunoSEQ multiplex PCR. The sample contains about half a million clones, roughly 88% of which appear only once. Material for sequencing was peripheral blood. Every receptor here comes from a human donor in a cohort sampled during active COVID-19. The CDR3 runs from the conserved cysteine through the conserved F or W. A D gene is named only where the DNA matches it firmly. Size values are once, few and many counts, or a class for expanded clones, and some rows have none.

j_gene,abundance,v_gene,len,d_gene,CDR3aa,CDR3nt
TRBJ2-1,-,TRBV9,15,-,CASSVALAPLNEQFF,TGTGCCAGCAGCGTAGCCCTAGCCCCCCTCAATGAGCAGTTCTTC
TRBJ2-7,-,TRBV7-9,13,-,CASSSGSSYEQYF,TGTGCCAGCAGTTCGGGTAGTTCTTACGAGCAGTACTTC
TRBJ2-1,once,TRBV7-3,14,-,CASSPKASGPGQFF,TGTGCCAGCAGCCCAAAAGCCAGCGGGCCCGGCCAGTTCTTC
TRBJ2-1,-,TRBV5-1,15,-,CASSLVAGSDNEQFF,TGCGCCAGCAGCTTGGTGGCGGGAAGTGACAATGAGCAGTTCTTC
TRBJ1-2,-,TRBV28,18,TRBD1,CASSTTGTGGAFIRGYTF,TGTGCCAGCAGTACGACCGGGACAGGGGGCGCATTTATCCGAGGCTACACCTTC
TRBJ2-1,-,TRBV2,13,-,CASMYEGYNEQFF,TGTGCCAGCATGTATGAGGGATACAATGAGCAGTTCTTC
TRBJ1-4,few,TRBV29-1,13,-,CSVMTDRSEKLFF,TGCAGCGTTATGACAGACAGGAGTGAAAAACTGTTTTTT
TRBJ2-2,once,TRBV9,14,-,CASTTDSNTGELFF,TGTGCCAGCACGACCGACTCGAACACCGGGGAGCTGTTTTTT
TRBJ1-2,-,TRBV3-1/TRBV3-2,14,TRBD1,CASSLQGAPGGYTF,TGTGCCAGCAGCCTACAGGGGGCGCCGGGAGGCTACACCTTC
TRBJ2-7,-,TRBV15,14,-,CATSRGGGLPEQYF,TGTGCCACCAGCAGAGGTGGCGGGTTGCCCGAGCAGTACTTC
TRBJ1-5,-,TRBV19,14,-,CASSQTGPNQPQHF,TGTGCCAGTAGCCAAACAGGGCCCAATCAGCCCCAGCATTTT
TRBJ1-6,-,TRBV30,14,TRBD1,CAWSPGTANSPLHF,TGTGCCTGGTCGCCCGGGACAGCTAATTCACCCCTCCACTTT
TRBJ2-3,-,TRBV7-6,16,TRBD2,CASSLALAGGTDTQYF,TGTGCCAGCAGCTTAGCCCTAGCGGGAGGAACAGATACGCAGTATTTT
TRBJ2-1,once,TRBV28,15,-,CASSRTQGFYNEQFF,TGTGCCAGCAGTCGGACGCAGGGATTTTACAATGAGCAGTTCTTC
TRBJ1-1,once,TRBV29-1,12,TRBD1,CSVTGGNTEAFF,TGCAGCGTAACAGGGGGCAACACTGAAGCTTTCTTT
TRBJ2-1,few,TRBV14,13,-,CASSQLILNEQFF,TGTGCCAGCAGCCAACTTATTCTCAATGAGCAGTTCTTC
TRBJ1-5,-,TRBV30,14,-,CAWSPKLGRQPQHF,TGTGCCTGGAGCCCTAAGTTGGGGCGTCAGCCCCAGCATTTT
TRBJ1-2,once,TRBV5-8,12,-,CASRARSYGYTF,TGTGCCAGCAGGGCAAGGAGCTATGGCTACACCTTC
TRBJ2-5,-,TRBV5-1,13,-,CASSLGRGETQYF,TGCGCCAGCAGCTTGGGTCGAGGCGAGACCCAGTACTTC
TRBJ2-5,-,TRBV18,14,-,CASSPPRGRETQYF,TGTGCCAGCTCACCACCCAGAGGGCGAGAGACCCAGTACTTC
TRBJ2-5,-,TRBV7-2,13,TRBD2,CASSRLAQETQYF,TGTGCCAGCAGCCGACTAGCCCAAGAGACCCAGTACTTC
TRBJ1-2,-,TRBV3-1/TRBV3-2,17,TRBD1,CASSPLPGQGAYGGYTF,TGTGCCAGCAGCCCACTGCCGGGACAGGGGGCTTATGGTGGCTACACCTTC
TRBJ1-1,-,TRBV16,15,-,CASSQSEAQNTEAFF,TGTGCCAGCAGCCAATCGGAGGCCCAGAACACTGAAGCTTTCTTT
TRBJ2-7,-,TRBV6-5,14,-,CASSSVQQGYEQYF,TGTGCCAGCAGCTCCGTTCAGCAGGGGTACGAGCAGTACTTC
TRBJ2-3,-,TRBV6-1,13,-,CASSESGTDTQYF,TGTGCCAGCAGTGAATCCGGCACAGATACGCAGTATTTT
TRBJ2-1,-,TRBV4-3,17,TRBD2,CASSQRLAGKVLDEQFF,TGCGCCAGCAGCCAGCGACTAGCGGGAAAGGTGCTCGATGAGCAGTTCTTC
TRBJ2-3,-,TRBV6-1,12,-,CASSEAIGTQYF,TGTGCCAGCAGTGAAGCCATCGGTACGCAGTATTTT
TRBJ1-6,-,TRBV9,18,-,CASSLSPSEGRGNSPLHF,TGTGCCAGCAGCTTGAGCCCCTCCGAGGGCCGTGGGAATTCACCCCTCCACTTT
TRBJ2-5,once,TRBV11-2,15,-,CASSYGGFPQETQYF,TGTGCCAGCAGCTACGGAGGGTTTCCCCAAGAGACCCAGTACTTC
TRBJ2-2,-,TRBV9,17,TRBD1,CASSVGRGTGGAGELFF,TGTGCCAGCAGCGTAGGTCGAGGGACAGGGGGAGCCGGGGAGCTGTTTTTT
TRBJ1-2,-,TRBV9,14,-,CASSVDSGGYGYTF,TGTGCCAGCAGCGTCGACAGTGGTGGGTATGGCTACACCTTC
TRBJ1-5,once,TRBV5-3,16,TRBD1,CARSEARDRAAQPQHF,TGTGCCAGAAGCGAAGCCCGGGACAGGGCAGCTCAGCCCCAGCATTTT
TRBJ2-3,-,TRBV2,16,TRBD2,CASRGRTSGRSDTQYF,TGTGCCAGCAGGGGGCGGACTAGCGGGAGGTCAGATACGCAGTATTTT
TRBJ1-5,once,TRBV27,13,-,CASSSRWGGPQHF,TGTGCCAGCAGTTCCCGGTGGGGGGGGCCCCAGCATTTT
TRBJ2-5,few,TRBV14,13,-,CASSQDQGETQYF,TGTGCCAGCAGCCAAGATCAGGGAGAGACCCAGTACTTC
TRBJ1-5,-,TRBV6-5,14,TRBD1,CASSTRGSNQPQHF,TGTGCCAGCAGTACCAGGGGGTCCAATCAGCCCCAGCATTTT
TRBJ2-6,-,TRBV7-2,13,TRBD1,CASSSNRGDVLTF,TGTGCCAGCAGCTCCAACAGGGGCGACGTCCTGACTTTC
TRBJ1-1,-,TRBV10-3,13,TRBD1,CAISDRANTEAFF,TGTGCCATTTCGGACAGGGCGAACACTGAAGCTTTCTTT
TRBJ2-2,-,TRBV27,15,TRBD2,CASNHGGRATGELFF,TGTGCCAGCAACCATGGCGGGAGGGCGACCGGGGAGCTGTTTTTT
TRBJ1-2,-,TRBV19,14,TRBD1,CASRTGAGNYGYTF,TGTGCCAGTAGGACAGGGGCCGGCAACTATGGCTACACCTTC
TRBJ1-4,-,TRBV11-2,14,TRBD1,CASSLDRINEKLFF,TGTGCCAGCAGCTTGGACAGGATCAATGAAAAACTGTTTTTT
TRBJ2-2,once,TRBV11-3,13,-,CASSLVAAGELFF,TGTGCCAGCAGCTTAGTAGCAGCCGGGGAGCTGTTTTTT
TRBJ2-1,-,TRBV5-1,17,-,CASSLAAGTLTYNEQFF,TGCGCCAGCAGCTTGGCCGCCGGGACACTTACCTACAATGAGCAGTTCTTC
TRBJ2-3,-,TRBV30,13,-,CAWSRTNTDTQYF,TGTGCCTGGAGTCGGACTAACACAGATACGCAGTATTTT
TRBJ2-7,-,TRBV4-3,15,TRBD2,CASSQQAGVAYEQYF,TGCGCCAGCAGCCAACAAGCGGGAGTCGCCTACGAGCAGTACTTC
TRBJ1-4,-,TRBV4-3,15,-,CASSQSRVANEKLFF,TGCGCCAGCAGCCAATCCCGAGTGGCTAATGAAAAACTGTTTTTT
TRBJ2-5,-,TRBV2,16,TRBD2,CASRDMSGREGETQYF,TGTGCCAGCAGGGACATGAGCGGGAGGGAAGGAGAGACCCAGTACTTC
TRBJ2-1,-,TRBV6-1,15,-,CASSEALGRNNEQFF,TGTGCCAGCAGTGAAGCGCTGGGCAGAAACAATGAGCAGTTCTTC
TRBJ2-3,-,TRBV7-6,15,-,CASSIYSGPGGTQYF,TGTGCCAGCAGCATCTATAGCGGTCCAGGCGGAACGCAGTATTTT
TRBJ1-2,-,TRBV6-6,12,-,CASTSRGYGYTF,TGTGCCAGCACCTCACGAGGGTATGGCTACACCTTC
TRBJ1-5,-,TRBV5-5,16,-,CASSLSAGVSNQPQHF,TGTGCCAGCAGCTTGTCTGCAGGGGTTAGCAATCAGCCCCAGCATTTT
TRBJ2-1,-,TRBV4-1,13,-,CASSQVGQDEQFF,TGCGCCAGCAGCCAGGTTGGGCAAGATGAGCAGTTCTTC
TRBJ1-1,-,TRBV12-3/TRBV12-4,13,-,CASSPFRDTEAFF,TGTGCCAGCAGTCCCTTCAGGGACACTGAAGCTTTCTTT
TRBJ1-1,-,TRBV30,14,TRBD1,CAWSVRGQGRRAFF,TGTGCCTGGAGTGTACGGGGACAGGGACGGAGGGCTTTCTTT
TRBJ2-7,few,TRBV28,16,TRBD2,CASSQEGTSGSYEQYF,TGTGCCAGCAGTCAGGAGGGGACTAGCGGCTCCTACGAGCAGTACTTC
TRBJ2-3,-,TRBV6-1,13,-,CASSEGREGRGYF,TGTGCCAGCAGTGAAGGACGAGAAGGAAGAGGATATTTT
TRBJ2-5,-,TRBV5-8,16,-,CASSPSTPPGQETQYF,TGTGCCAGCAGCCCTTCAACCCCCCCCGGGCAAGAGACCCAGTACTTC
TRBJ2-1,-,TRBV7-8,19,TRBD2,CASSPRTSGIISSYNEQFF,TGTGCCAGCAGCCCGAGGACTAGCGGGATCATCAGCTCCTACAATGAGCAGTTCTTC
TRBJ2-1,-,TRBV7-9,16,TRBD2,CASSLAAGLAGGQQFF,TGTGCCAGCAGCTTAGCGGCGGGGCTAGCGGGAGGGCAGCAGTTCTTC